This T cell receptor (beta chain) was captured by sequencing in a study of regulatory T cells in long-lasting Graves disease. This clonotype has only a few counts. The antigen is undetermined. Germline V gene lookup returns CDR1 MRHNA and CDR2 SNTAGT. Deletions cut 2 bases from V and 7 bases from J, with 8 bases between. This CDR3 spans 12 amino acids. Documented time point: persistent/refractory GD, antithyroid drugs over 5 years with positive TRAb. RNA from PBMCs was the source of the TCR library. Study results and caveats: Patients with persistent disease showed a bias toward TRBV28, TRBJ1-2 and TRBJ2-5. New patients shared fewer public clonotypes (approximately 970) than persistent patients did (around 2,900).

Investigators prepared the TCR beta libraries by applying iRepertoire HTBI primers and Arm-PCR of CDR3 regions. How the authors handled the data: Across samples, 62 TRBV and about 15 TRBJ segments were found. One entry per CDR3 protein, called by TCRdb with MiXCR from the multiplex PCR reads. These V and J calls rely on TCRdb rather than the paper's analysis. The data contain over 450,000 distinct CDR3 sequences, roughly a fifth of them singletons. The TCR sequence derives from a female donor with Graves disease. The source was peripheral blood mononuclear cells (PBMCs), collected when the disease was refractory, from a patient treated with antithyroid drugs. This rearrangement joins TRBV6-4 to TRBJ2-5; D is unclear. This chain's CDR3 is CASSDGAGTQYF. Here the CDR3 DNA reads TGTGCCAGCAGTGACGGAGCAGGGACCCAGTACTTC.